This T cell receptor (beta chain) stems from a study of T cell repertoires in cytomegalovirus infection. Notes on the study in general: HLA-C-restricted CMV clonotypes gave the most frequent clonotype in two of eight donors.

Note on this clonotype: The antigen is not known.

The CDR3 runs 17 residues. Trimming cost V 2 bases and J 5 bases, with 21 bases left between them. In germline, CDR1 is MNHNY, CDR2 SVGAGI (reference sequence). TCRdb reprocessed the reads with MiXCR, giving one entry per CDR3 protein. The profile shows 300,000 to 400,000 distinct CDR3 sequences, 9% to 9.5% of them singletons. The chain recombines TRBV6-6 with TRBJ2-5, with a weak D call TRBD2 (7 bases). The sequenced sample was PBMCs. This clonotype was sampled from a human donor in good health (CMV status not recorded). Some clones in this sample may be carry-over from other donors' samples. For the CDR3, the DNA is TGTGCCAGCAGTTACCCTCTTTTGGGGGCGGGAGAGGAGACCCAGTACTTC. Residues: CASSYPLLGAGEETQYF.